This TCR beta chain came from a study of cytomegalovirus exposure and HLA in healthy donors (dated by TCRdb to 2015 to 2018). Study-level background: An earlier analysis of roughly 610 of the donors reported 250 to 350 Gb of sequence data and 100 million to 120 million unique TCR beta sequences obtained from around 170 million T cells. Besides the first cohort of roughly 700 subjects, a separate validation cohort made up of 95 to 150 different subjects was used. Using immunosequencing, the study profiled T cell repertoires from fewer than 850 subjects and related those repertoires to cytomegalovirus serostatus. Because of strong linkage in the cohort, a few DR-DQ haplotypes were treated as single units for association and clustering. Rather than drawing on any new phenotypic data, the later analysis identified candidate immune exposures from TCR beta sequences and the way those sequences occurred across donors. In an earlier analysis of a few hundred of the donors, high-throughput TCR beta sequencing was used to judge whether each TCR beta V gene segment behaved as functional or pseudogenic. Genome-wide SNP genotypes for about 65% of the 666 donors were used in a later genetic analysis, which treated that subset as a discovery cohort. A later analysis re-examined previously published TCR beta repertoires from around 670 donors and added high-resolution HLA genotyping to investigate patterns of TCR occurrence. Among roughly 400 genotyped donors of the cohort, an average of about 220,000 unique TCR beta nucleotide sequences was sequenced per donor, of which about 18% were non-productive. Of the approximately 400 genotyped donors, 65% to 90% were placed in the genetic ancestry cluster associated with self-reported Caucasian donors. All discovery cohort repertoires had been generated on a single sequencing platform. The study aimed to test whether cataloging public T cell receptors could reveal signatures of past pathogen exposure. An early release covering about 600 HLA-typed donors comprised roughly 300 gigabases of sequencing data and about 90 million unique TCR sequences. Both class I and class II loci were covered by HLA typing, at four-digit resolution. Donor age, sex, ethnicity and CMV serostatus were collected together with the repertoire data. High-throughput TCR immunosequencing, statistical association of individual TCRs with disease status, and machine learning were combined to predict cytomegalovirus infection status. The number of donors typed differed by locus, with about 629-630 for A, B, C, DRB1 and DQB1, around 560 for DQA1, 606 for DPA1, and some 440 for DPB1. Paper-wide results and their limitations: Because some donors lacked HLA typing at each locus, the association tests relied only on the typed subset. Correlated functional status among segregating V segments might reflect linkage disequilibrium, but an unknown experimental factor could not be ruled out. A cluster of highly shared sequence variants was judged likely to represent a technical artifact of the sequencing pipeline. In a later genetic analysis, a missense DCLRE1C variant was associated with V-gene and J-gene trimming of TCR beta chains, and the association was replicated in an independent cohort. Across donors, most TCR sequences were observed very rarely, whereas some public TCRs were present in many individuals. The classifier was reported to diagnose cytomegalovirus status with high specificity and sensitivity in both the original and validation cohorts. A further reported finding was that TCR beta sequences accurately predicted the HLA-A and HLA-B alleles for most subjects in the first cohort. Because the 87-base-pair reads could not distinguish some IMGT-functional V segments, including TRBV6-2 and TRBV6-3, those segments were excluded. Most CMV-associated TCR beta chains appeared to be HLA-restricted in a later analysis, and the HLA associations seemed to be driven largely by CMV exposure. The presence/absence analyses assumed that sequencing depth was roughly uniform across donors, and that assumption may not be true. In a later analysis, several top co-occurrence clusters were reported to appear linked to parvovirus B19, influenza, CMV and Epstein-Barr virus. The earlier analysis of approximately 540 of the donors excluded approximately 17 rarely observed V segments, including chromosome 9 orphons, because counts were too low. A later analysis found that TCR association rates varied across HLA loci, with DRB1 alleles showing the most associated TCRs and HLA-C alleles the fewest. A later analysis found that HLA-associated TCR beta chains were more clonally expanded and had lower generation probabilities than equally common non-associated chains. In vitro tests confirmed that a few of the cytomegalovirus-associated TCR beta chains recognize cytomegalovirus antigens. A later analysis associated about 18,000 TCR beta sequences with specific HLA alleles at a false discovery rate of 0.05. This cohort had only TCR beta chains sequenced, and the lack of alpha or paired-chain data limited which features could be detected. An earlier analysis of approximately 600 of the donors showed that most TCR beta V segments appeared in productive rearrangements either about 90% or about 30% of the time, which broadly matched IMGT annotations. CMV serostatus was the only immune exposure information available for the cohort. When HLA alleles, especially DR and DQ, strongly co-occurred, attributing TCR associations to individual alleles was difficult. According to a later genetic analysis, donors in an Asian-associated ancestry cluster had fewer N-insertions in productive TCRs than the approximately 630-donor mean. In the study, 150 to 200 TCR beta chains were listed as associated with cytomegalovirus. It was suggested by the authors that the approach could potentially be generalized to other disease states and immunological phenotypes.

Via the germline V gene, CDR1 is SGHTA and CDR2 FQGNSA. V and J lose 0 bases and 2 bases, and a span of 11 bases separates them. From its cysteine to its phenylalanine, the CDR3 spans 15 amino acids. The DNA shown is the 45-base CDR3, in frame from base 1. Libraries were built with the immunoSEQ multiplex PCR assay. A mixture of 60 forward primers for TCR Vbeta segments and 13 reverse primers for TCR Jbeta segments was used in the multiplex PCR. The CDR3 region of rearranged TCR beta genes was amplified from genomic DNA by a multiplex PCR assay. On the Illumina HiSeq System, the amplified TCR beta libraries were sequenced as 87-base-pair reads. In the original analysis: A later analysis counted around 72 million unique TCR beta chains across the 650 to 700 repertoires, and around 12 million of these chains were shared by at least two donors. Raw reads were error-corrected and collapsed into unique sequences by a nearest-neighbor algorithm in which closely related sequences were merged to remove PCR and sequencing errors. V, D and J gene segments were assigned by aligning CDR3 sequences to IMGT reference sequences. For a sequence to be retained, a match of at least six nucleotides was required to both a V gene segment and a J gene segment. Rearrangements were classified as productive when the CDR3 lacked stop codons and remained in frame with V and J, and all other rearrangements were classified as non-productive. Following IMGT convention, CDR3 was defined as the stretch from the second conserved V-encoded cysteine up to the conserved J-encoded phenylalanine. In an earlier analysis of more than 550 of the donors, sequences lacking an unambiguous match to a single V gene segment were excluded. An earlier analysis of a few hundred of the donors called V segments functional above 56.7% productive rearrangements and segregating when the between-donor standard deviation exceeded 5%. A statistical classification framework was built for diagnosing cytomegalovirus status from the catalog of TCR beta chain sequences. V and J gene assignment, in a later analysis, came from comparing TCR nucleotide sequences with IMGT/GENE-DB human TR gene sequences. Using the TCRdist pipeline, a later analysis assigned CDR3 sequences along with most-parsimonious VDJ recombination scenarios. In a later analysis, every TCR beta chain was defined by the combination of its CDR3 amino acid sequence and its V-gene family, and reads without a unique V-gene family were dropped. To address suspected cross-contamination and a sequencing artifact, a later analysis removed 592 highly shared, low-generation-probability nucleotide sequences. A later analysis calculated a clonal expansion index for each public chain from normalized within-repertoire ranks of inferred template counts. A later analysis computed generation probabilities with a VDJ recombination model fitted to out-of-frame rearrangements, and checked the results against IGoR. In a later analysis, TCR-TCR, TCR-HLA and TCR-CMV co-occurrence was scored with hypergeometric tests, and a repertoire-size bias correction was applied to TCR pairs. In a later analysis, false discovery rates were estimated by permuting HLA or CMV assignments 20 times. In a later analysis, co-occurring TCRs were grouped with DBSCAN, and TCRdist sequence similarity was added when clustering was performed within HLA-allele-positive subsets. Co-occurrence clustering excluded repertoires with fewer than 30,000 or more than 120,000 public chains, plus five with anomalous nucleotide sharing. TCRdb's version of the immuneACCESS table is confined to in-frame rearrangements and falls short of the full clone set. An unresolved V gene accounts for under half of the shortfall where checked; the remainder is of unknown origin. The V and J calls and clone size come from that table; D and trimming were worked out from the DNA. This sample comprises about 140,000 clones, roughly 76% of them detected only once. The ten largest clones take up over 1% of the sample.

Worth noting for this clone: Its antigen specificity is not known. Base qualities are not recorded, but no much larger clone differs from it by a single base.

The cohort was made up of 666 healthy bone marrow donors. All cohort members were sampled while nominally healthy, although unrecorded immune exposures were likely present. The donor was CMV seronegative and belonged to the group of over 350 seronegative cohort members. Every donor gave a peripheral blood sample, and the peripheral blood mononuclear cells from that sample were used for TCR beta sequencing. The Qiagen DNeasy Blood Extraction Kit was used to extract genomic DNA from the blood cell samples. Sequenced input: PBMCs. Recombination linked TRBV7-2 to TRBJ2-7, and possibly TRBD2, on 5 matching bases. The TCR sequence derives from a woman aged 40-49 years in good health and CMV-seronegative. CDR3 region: CASSLAPGGPYEQYF. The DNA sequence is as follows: TGTGCCAGCAGCTTAGCCCCGGGCGGGCCCTACGAGCAGTACTTC.